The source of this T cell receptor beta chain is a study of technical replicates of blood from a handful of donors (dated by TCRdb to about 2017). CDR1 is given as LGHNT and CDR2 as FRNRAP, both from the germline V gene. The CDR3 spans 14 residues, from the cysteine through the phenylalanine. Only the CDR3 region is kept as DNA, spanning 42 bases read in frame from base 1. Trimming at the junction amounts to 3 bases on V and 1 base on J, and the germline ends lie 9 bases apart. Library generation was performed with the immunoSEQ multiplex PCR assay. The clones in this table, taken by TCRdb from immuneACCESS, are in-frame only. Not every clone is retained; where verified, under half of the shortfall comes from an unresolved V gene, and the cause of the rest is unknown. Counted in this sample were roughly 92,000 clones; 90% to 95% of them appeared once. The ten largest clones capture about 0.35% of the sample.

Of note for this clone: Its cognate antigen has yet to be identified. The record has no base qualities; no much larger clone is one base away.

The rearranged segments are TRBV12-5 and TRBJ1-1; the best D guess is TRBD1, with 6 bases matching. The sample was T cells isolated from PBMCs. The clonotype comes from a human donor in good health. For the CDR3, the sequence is CASGLGGKNTEAFF. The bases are TGTGCTAGTGGTTTAGGGGGTAAGAACACTGAAGCTTTCTTT.